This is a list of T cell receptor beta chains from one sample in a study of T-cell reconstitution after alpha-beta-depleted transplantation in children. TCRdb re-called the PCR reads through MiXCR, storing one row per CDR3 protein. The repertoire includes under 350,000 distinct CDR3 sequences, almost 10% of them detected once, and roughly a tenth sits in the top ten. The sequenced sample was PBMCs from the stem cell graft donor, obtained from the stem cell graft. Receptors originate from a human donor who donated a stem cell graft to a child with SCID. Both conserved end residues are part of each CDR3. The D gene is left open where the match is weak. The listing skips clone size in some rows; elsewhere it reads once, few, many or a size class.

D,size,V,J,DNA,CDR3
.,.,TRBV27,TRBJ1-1,TGTGCCAGCAGTCCCTTGGGGGGGAACACTGAAGCTTTCTTT,CASSPLGGNTEAFF
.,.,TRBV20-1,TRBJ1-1,TGCAGTGCTAGAGATGGACTGGGAGGGAGACCTGAAGCTTTCTTT,CSARDGLGGRPEAFF
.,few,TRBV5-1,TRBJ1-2,TGCGCCAGCGCCCAGGAACGGGTACTCTATGGCTACACCTTC,CASAQERVLYGYTF
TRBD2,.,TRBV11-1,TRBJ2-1,TGTGCCAGCAGTCCCGGGACTAGCGGGGGGGTCTCCTACAATGAGCAGTTCTTC,CASSPGTSGGVSYNEQFF
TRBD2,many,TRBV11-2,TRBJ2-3,TGTGCCAGCAGTCCCAGCGGGGGGAACACAGATACGCAGTATTTT,CASSPSGGNTDTQYF
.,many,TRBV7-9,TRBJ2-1,TGTGCCAGCAGCGACCAGGACAATGAGCAGTTCTTC,CASSDQDNEQFF
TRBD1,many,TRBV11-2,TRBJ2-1,TGTGCCAGCAGCCCGAGGGACAGCTATTTCTACAATGAGCAGTTCTTC,CASSPRDSYFYNEQFF
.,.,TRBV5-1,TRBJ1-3,TGCGCCAGCAAGTCTAGCGGAAACACCATATATTTT,CASKSSGNTIYF
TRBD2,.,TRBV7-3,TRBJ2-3,TGTGCCAGCAGCTCAACCGGGACTAACACAGATACGCAGTATTTT,CASSSTGTNTDTQYF
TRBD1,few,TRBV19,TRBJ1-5,TGTGCCAGTAATATGGGACAGGGCAACCCATATAGCAATCAGCCCCAGCATTTT,CASNMGQGNPYSNQPQHF
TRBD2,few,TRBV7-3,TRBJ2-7,TGTGCCAGCAGCTTAAACAGCGGGGGTTACGAGCAGTACTTC,CASSLNSGGYEQYF
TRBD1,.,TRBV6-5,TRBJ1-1,TGTGCCAGCAGTTTCGGACAGGGGGTTGACACTGAAGCTTTCTTT,CASSFGQGVDTEAFF
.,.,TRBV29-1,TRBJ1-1,TGCAGCGTTGAGGCCGAGAACACTGAAGCTTTCTTT,CSVEAENTEAFF
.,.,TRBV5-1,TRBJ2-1,TGCGCCAGCAGCGTGGGTCAGGAGGACAATGAGCAGTTCTTC,CASSVGQEDNEQFF
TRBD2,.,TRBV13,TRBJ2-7,TGTGCCAGCAGCTTAGGAGCTAGCGGGGATACCTACGAGCAGTACTTC,CASSLGASGDTYEQYF
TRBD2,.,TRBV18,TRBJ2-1,TGTGCCAGCTCCAAGACTAGCGGGGACCTAAAGGGGGATGAGCAGTTCTTC,CASSKTSGDLKGDEQFF
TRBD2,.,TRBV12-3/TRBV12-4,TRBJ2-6,TGTGCCAGCAGTCTTCGGACTAGCGGGGCTACCACCTCTGGGGCCAACGTCCTGACTTTC,CASSLRTSGATTSGANVLTF
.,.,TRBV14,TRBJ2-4,TGTGCCAGCAGCCTCCAGGGATGGGGAAACATTCAGTACTTC,CASSLQGWGNIQYF
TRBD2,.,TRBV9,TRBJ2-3,TGTGCCAGCAGCGTGTCTAGCGGGGGGGCCCTAGATACGCAGTATTTT,CASSVSSGGALDTQYF
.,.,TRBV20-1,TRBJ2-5,TGCAGTGCTAAGGATCAAGAGACCCAGTACTTC,CSAKDQETQYF
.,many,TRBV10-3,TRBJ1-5,TGTGCCATCAGTGTATCCGGGAATAGCAATCAGCCCCAGCATTTT,CAISVSGNSNQPQHF
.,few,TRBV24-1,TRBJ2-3,TGTGCCACCAGTGATTTGTGGTCCACAGATACGCAGTATTTT,CATSDLWSTDTQYF
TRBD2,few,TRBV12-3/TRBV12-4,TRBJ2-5,TGTGCCAGCGGCAGCGGGGGGCACCAAGAGACCCAGTACTTC,CASGSGGHQETQYF
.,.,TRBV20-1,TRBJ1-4,TGCAGTGCTAGAGATTGGCGGCAGGGAACCACAACTAATGAAAAACTGTTTTTT,CSARDWRQGTTTNEKLFF
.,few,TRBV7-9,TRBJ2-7,TGTGCCAGCCAGAGTCCTTACGAGCAGTACTTC,CASQSPYEQYF
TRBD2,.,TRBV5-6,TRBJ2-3,TGTGCCAGCAGCAAAAGGGGTGGGAGGGGCACAGATACGCAGTATTTT,CASSKRGGRGTDTQYF
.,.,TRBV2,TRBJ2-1,TGTGCCAGCAGTGAATCTCCCACCAACCCCCCTAAGCAGTTCTTC,CASSESPTNPPKQFF
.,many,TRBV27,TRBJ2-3,TGTGCCAGCAGTCCGGGGACCCAGGTTAGCACAGATACGCAGTATTTT,CASSPGTQVSTDTQYF
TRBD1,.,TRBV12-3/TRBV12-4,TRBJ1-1,TGTGCCAGCAGTTTGGAAGACAGGGTACTTGGCGTTAACTTTTTTAACACTGAAGCTTTCTTT,CASSLEDRVLGVNFFNTEAFF
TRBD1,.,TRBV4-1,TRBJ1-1,TGCGCCAGCAGCCAAGAAGGGACAGGGGGGACTGAAGCTTTCTTT,CASSQEGTGGTEAFF
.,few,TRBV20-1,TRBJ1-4,TGCAGTGCAGGGGGGGCGAAGAATGAAAAACTGTTTTTT,CSAGGAKNEKLFF
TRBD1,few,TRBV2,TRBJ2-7,TGTGCCAGCGGGACAGGCCTCTACGAGCAGTACTTC,CASGTGLYEQYF
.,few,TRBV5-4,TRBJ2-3,TGTGCCAGCAGCGCCGGTTGGGGCGGAACAGATACGCAGTATTTT,CASSAGWGGTDTQYF
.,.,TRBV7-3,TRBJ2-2,TGTGCCAGCAGCCTTCGGGGCAGCCTGAACACCGGGGAGCTGTTTTTT,CASSLRGSLNTGELFF
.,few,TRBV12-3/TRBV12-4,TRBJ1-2,TGTGCCAGCAGTTTCTTCAATCGGGGGCTCGACTATGGCTACACCTTC,CASSFFNRGLDYGYTF
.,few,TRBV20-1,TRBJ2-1,TGCAGTGGACCGACCAACAATGAGCAGTTCTTC,CSGPTNNEQFF
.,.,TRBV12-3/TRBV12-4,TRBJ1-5,TGTGCCAGCAGTTTCGGGTGGCGGCAGCCCCAGCATTTT,CASSFGWRQPQHF
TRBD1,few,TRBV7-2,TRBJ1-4,TGTGCCAGCAGCTTCGTAGCAGGGGGCTTTAATGAAAAACTGTTTTTT,CASSFVAGGFNEKLFF
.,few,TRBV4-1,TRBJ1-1,TGCGCCAGCAGCCTTGACGCAAAGTACACTGAAGCTTTCTTT,CASSLDAKYTEAFF
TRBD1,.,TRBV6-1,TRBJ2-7,TGTGCCAGCAGTACGGGGACAGGGAGGATCCCCTACGAGCAGTACTTC,CASSTGTGRIPYEQYF
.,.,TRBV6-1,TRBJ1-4,TGTGCCAGCAGCCCTATGTCTATCCGTGCAACTAATGAAAAACTGTTTTTT,CASSPMSIRATNEKLFF
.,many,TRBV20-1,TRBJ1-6,TGCAGTGCTAGTCAGGGGAGCTCCTATAATTCACCCCTCCACTTT,CSASQGSSYNSPLHF
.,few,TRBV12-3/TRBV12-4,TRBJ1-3,TGTGCCAGCAATTCGCAGGGAGGCGGAAACACCATATATTTT,CASNSQGGGNTIYF
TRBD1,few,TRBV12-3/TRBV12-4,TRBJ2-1,TGTGCCAGCAGTTTTGCGACAGGGACCTACAATGAGCAGTTCTTC,CASSFATGTYNEQFF
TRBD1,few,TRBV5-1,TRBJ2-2,TGCGCCAGCAGCCCAGGGACAGCCACCGGGGAGCTGTTTTTT,CASSPGTATGELFF
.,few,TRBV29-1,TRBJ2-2,TGCAGCGTTGAAGATAGCCGAGGACCCTTTGGCACCGGGGAGCTGTTTTTT,CSVEDSRGPFGTGELFF
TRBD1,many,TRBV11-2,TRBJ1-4,TGTGCCAGCAGCCGCGGACAGGGAGGGTCATCGAATGAAAAACTGTTTTTT,CASSRGQGGSSNEKLFF
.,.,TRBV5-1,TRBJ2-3,TGCGCCAGCAGCGGTTTTAGGAGGGGTACAGATACGCAGTATTTT,CASSGFRRGTDTQYF
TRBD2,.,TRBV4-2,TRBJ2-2,TGTGCCAGCAGCCCTACTAGCGGGGGGGCGTACGAGCTGTTTTTT,CASSPTSGGAYELFF
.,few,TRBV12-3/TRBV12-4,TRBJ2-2,TGTGCCAGCAGCCCTACATTCACCGGGGAGCTGTTTTTT,CASSPTFTGELFF
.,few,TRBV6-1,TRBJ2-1,TGTGCCAGCAGCCCATTAGCGGCCCAAGATGAGCAGTTCTTC,CASSPLAAQDEQFF
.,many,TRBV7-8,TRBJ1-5,TGTGCCAGCAGCTTAGTGACTCCCAATCAGCCCCAGCATTTT,CASSLVTPNQPQHF